This TCR beta chain derives from a study of T cells in Graves' hyperthyroidism and ophthalmopathy. The study, taken as a whole, reports: Most thyroid clonotypes with frequency above 0.001 were detected in blood.

Germline-derived CDR1 and CDR2 are SGHTA and FQGNSA. This CDR3 is built from 12 residues. Deletions cut 5 bases from V and 7 bases from J, with 11 bases between. The TCR beta CDR3 regions underwent amplification using RNA transcripts as the source. During a first-round RT-PCR of the TCR CDR3, the HTBI primer set was used. TCRdb reprocessed the multiplex PCR reads with MiXCR, giving one entry per CDR3 protein. The table has 640,000 or so distinct CDR3 sequences, about 14% seen once. This clonotype was recorded at least ten times. The antigen is undetermined. The gene calls are TRBV7-2 and TRBJ2-5; tentative D call: TRBD2 (6 bases). What was sequenced was blood. This TCR derives from a young woman with Graves' ophthalmopathy. CDR3 loop: CASSPGRGTQYF. The CDR3 DNA reads TGTGCCAGCAGCCCGGGGCGGGGGACCCAGTACTTC.